Each of the 25 T cell receptor beta chains below was sequenced from the same sample in a study of blood T cell repertoires in COVID-19. Some clones are missing from TCRdb's copy, which holds only in-frame ones; the method was immunoSEQ multiplex PCR. Here the sample spans approximately 100,000 clones, roughly 90% being singletons. Source material: peripheral blood. All receptors derive from a woman aged 60 to 75 with acute or convalescent COVID-19.

The V and J genes are TRBV27 and TRBJ2-1; 9 bases map to TRBD1. J gave up 1 base and V 3 bases, and 4 bases lay outside the gene matches. The CDR3 is made up of 16 amino acids. Germline CDR1 is MNHEY and CDR2 is SMNVEV (reference sequence). This chain's CDR3 is CASSFDRGVSYNEQFF. The CDR3, as DNA: TGTGCCAGCAGTTTCGACAGGGGGGTATCCTACAATGAGCAGTTCTTC.

The J gene is TRBJ1-4, the V gene TRBV15, with D tentatively TRBD1 (6 bases). Trimming shortened V by 0 bases and J by 5 bases, and 10 bases separated the two germline ends. The CDR3 is 15 residues long. From germline, CDR1 is LNHNV and CDR2 YYDKDF (reference sequence). DNA of the CDR3: TGTGCCACCAGCAGAGATAAGGGGACAAATGAAAAACTGTTTTTT. Translated, it gives CATSRDKGTNEKLFF.

The V gene is TRBV19, the J gene TRBJ2-1; TRBD2 aligns across 7 bases. The V gene's germline CDR1 is LNHDA and CDR2 SQIVND (reference sequence). This CDR3 is built from 15 residues. V was pared by 3 bases and J by 4 bases, with 6 bases of the junction left unmatched. The CDR3 loop reads CASSMSLAVYNEQFF. The DNA of the CDR3 is TGTGCCAGTAGTATGAGCCTAGCGGTGTACAATGAGCAGTTCTTC.

The J gene is TRBJ2-1, the V gene TRBV18; TRBD2 aligns across 13 bases. The CDR3 runs to 18 residues. CDR1 is KGHSH and CDR2 is LQKENI in the germline V gene. Germline trimming cut 3 bases from V and 2 bases from J; bases unmatched to any gene: 7. DNA of the CDR3: TGTGCCAGCTCACCTACTAGCGGGGGGGGAATTGCCTACAATGAGCAGTTCTTC. Residues: CASSPTSGGGIAYNEQFF.

This chain links TRBV6-5 with TRBJ2-1; D is unresolved. The V end was cut by 2 bases, the J end by 3 bases, with 11 bases between. There are 15 residues in the CDR3. Germline V CDR1 and CDR2: MNHEY, SVGAGI. CDR3 DNA sequence: TGTGCCAGCAGTTACGATGTGACAAACTACAATGAGCAGTTCTTC. Protein product: CASSYDVTNYNEQFF.

CDR3 sequence reads: CASLSGEYGYTF. CDR3 nucleotide sequence: TGTGCCAGCTTGTCGGGGGAATATGGCTACACCTTC. The V call is TRBV19, the J call TRBJ1-2, with a tentative D call TRBD1 (5 bases). CDR3 length equals 12 residues. V was shortened by 9 bases and J by 5 bases, with 13 bases between the two germline ends. Germline V gene lookup returns CDR1 LNHDA and CDR2 SQIVND (reference sequence).

The J gene is TRBJ1-5, the V gene TRBV7-4; D possibly corresponds to TRBD1 (6 bases). Trimming removed 0 bases from V and 5 bases from J, with 20 bases in between. The CDR3 covers 18 residues. CDR1 SGHVT and CDR2 SQSDAQ come from the germline V gene. As DNA, the CDR3 is TGTGCCAGCAGCTTAGCAATGGGACACTTTTTTGGCGATCAGCCCCAGCATTTT. This encodes CASSLAMGHFFGDQPQHF.

V and J are TRBV5-1 and TRBJ2-1; TRBD2 might be the D (6 bases). This CDR3 is 14 amino acids long. Germline V gene data show CDR1 as SGHRS and CDR2 as YFSETQ. Trimming removed 0 bases from V and 4 bases from J, with 8 bases in between. The CDR3 spells CASSLGGGYNEQFF. DNA for the CDR3: TGCGCCAGCAGCTTGGGGGGAGGATACAATGAGCAGTTCTTC.

This rearrangement joins TRBV5-1 to TRBJ1-1; unclear D gene. V dropped 2 bases and J dropped 1 base, with 9 bases sitting between them. Germline loops: CDR1 SGHRS, CDR2 YFSETQ. The CDR3 extends over 14 amino acids. CDR3 amino acids: CASSFAGENTEAFF. The CDR3 DNA sequence: TGCGCCAGCAGCTTTGCCGGTGAGAACACTGAAGCTTTCTTT.

This clone was found once. V and J are TRBV23-1 and TRBJ2-5, with a possible D match to TRBD1 (6 bases). TRBV23-1 is designated an ORF whose function remains uncertain. The CDR3 is made up of 13 amino acids. The V and J ends lost 7 bases and 5 bases respectively, with 14 bases between them. Written as DNA, the CDR3 is TGCGCCAGCATTACAGGGAGTAGGGAGACCCAGTACTTC. Translated: CASITGSRETQYF.

This clone was recorded only once. The rearrangement joins TRBV11-3 to TRBJ2-1, with a possible D match to TRBD2 (6 bases). The CDR3 spans 16 residues. V was pared by 3 bases and J by 2 bases, with 14 bases between. CDR1 and CDR2 from the germline V gene are SGHNT and YENEEA. CDR3 sequence reads: CASSFFGGVTYNEQFF. CDR3 DNA sequence: TGTGCCAGCAGCTTTTTCGGGGGAGTCACCTACAATGAGCAGTTCTTC.

The V and J genes are TRBV6-5 and TRBJ1-5, with 7 nucleotides matching TRBD1. The CDR3 covers 13 residues. Germline CDR1 reads MNHEY; CDR2 reads SVGAGI. With 5 bases clipped from V and 4 bases from J, the junction kept 2 bases outside the gene matches. Written as DNA, the CDR3 is TGTGCCAGCAGTCCAGGGGGGAATCAGCCCCAGCATTTT. It encodes CASSPGGNQPQHF.

This sequence joins TRBV5-8 and TRBJ2-1; 11 positions match TRBD2. The germline V gene encodes CDR1 SGHTS and CDR2 YDEGEE. Germline trimming cut 5 bases from V and 7 bases from J; bases unmatched to any gene: 5. CDR3 length: 14 residues. The CDR3 protein is CASRIIAGGNEQFF. In nucleotides, the CDR3 is TGTGCCAGCAGGATTATAGCGGGAGGGAATGAGCAGTTCTTC.

The chain couples TRBV3-1 (or the pseudogene TRBV3-2) to TRBJ1-6, with TRBD1 as a possible D gene (5 bases). CDR3 length: 17 residues. V was trimmed by 0 bases and J by 7 bases, leaving 16 bases between them. The germline V gene encodes CDR1 LGHDT and CDR2 YNNKEL (reference sequence). Written as DNA, the CDR3 is TGTGCCAGCAGCCAAGACGGCGGGGGATTGCCAAATTCACCCCTCCACTTT. Residues: CASSQDGGGLPNSPLHF.

The V gene is TRBV6-5, the J gene TRBJ1-6; tentatively, D is TRBD1 (5 bases). The CDR3 loop spans 12 amino acids. Germline V lookup: CDR1 MNHEY, CDR2 SVGAGI. Trimming removed 6 bases at V and 9 bases at J, with 9 bases between. Here the CDR3 reads CASSVGGSPLHF. The DNA for the CDR3 is TGTGCCAGCAGCGTGGGGGGTTCACCCCTCCACTTT.

The chain joins TRBV11-3 to TRBJ1-5; D gene ambiguous. CDR1 is SGHNT, CDR2 YENEEA, per germline. V dropped 4 bases and J dropped 0 bases, with 16 bases sitting between them. CDR3 length: 17 residues. This CDR3 reads CASSSPWAIYSNQPQHF. CDR3 coding DNA: TGTGCCAGCAGCTCCCCGTGGGCCATCTATAGCAATCAGCCCCAGCATTTT. Combining the CDR3 with reference TRBV11-3 and TRBJ1-5 gives the whole variable domain EAGVVQSPRYKIIEKKQPVAFWCNPISGHNTLYWYLQNLGQGPELLIRYENEEAVDDSQLPKDRFSAERLKGVDSTLKIQPAELGDSAVYLCASSSPWAIYSNQPQHFGDGTRLSIL.

This clone was found once. The chain carries TRBV3-1 (or the pseudogene TRBV3-2) and TRBJ2-2, with D possibly matching TRBD2 (7 bases). The CDR3 extends over 19 amino acids. The V gene's germline CDR1 is LGHDT and CDR2 YNNKEL (reference sequence). The ends were cut back, 0 bases at V and 4 bases at J, with 21 bases in the middle. The CDR3 bases are TGTGCCAGCAGCCAAGATGTGTGGCGGGAGAACAGGGCCACCGGGGAGCTGTTTTTT. It is translated as CASSQDVWRENRATGELFF.

J is TRBJ1-6 and V is TRBV7-3; D uncertain. CDR3 length equals 13 residues. Germline V gene sequence: CDR1 SGHTA, CDR2 FQGTGA. The V gene lost 3 bases and the J gene lost 7 bases, with 7 bases spanning the gap. In nucleotides, the CDR3 is TGTGCCAGCAGCTTCGACGGGAATTCACCCCTCCACTTT. This codes for CASSFDGNSPLHF.

The chain has TRBV7-6 and TRBJ2-1, with D possibly TRBD1 on 5 matching bases. The V and J ends lost 3 bases and 0 bases respectively, with 9 bases between them. CDR1 is SGHVS and CDR2 is FNYEAQ in the germline V gene. The length of the CDR3 is 15 residues. The CDR3 loop reads CASSLAQGSYNEQFF. The CDR3 DNA reads TGTGCCAGCAGCTTGGCGCAGGGCTCCTACAATGAGCAGTTCTTC.

The V call is TRBV15, the J call TRBJ2-2; TRBD2 is a possible D gene (5 bases). This CDR3 spans 14 amino acids. Germline V gives CDR1 LNHNV, CDR2 YYDKDF (reference sequence). Trimming took off 5 bases at V and 2 bases at J, with 9 bases between the two ends. The CDR3 sequence: CATSGGLNTGELFF. The CDR3 bases are TGTGCCACCAGCGGTGGACTTAACACCGGGGAGCTGTTTTTT.

This clone was counted between two and nine times. The chain carries TRBV13 and TRBJ2-1; 7 bases agree with TRBD2. Germline trimming cut 2 bases from V and 5 bases from J; bases unmatched to any gene: 12. The CDR3 sequence is 17 residues long. The germline V gene has CDR1 PRHDT and CDR2 FYEKMQ (reference sequence). CDR3 sequence reads: CASSLMRGGNPDNEQFF. The DNA for the CDR3 is TGTGCCAGCAGCTTAATGCGGGGAGGGAATCCGGACAATGAGCAGTTCTTC.

This CDR3 reads CASIATGASYGYTF. The DNA of the CDR3 is TGTGCCAGCATTGCGACAGGGGCGAGCTATGGCTACACCTTC. The chain combines TRBV2 with TRBJ1-2; 8 positions match TRBD1. This CDR3 has 14 residues. Germline CDR1 reads SNHLY; CDR2 reads FYNNEI. The J segment lost 4 bases and the V segment lost 7 bases, leaving 8 bases of the junction unmatched.

The chain combines TRBV19 with TRBJ2-3; 7 bases agree with TRBD1. The CDR3 has 15 amino acids. The trim removed 7 bases at V and 0 bases at J, leaving 7 bases unmatched. The germline V gene has CDR1 LNHDA and CDR2 SQIVND (reference sequence). CDR3 region: CASTGTVFSTDTQYF. CDR3 DNA sequence: TGTGCCAGTACCGGGACAGTTTTTAGCACAGATACGCAGTATTTT.

V is TRBV24-1 and J is TRBJ2-3, with TRBD1 as a possible D gene (6 bases). Per the germline V gene, CDR1 is KGHDR and CDR2 is SFDVKD. Trimming removed 3 bases at V and 1 base at J, with 16 bases between. CDR3 size: 17 residues. CDR3 sequence reads: CATSDPSMGQGTDTQYF. The DNA for the CDR3 is TGTGCCACCAGTGATCCCTCGATGGGACAAGGCACAGATACGCAGTATTTT.

The V and J genes are TRBV5-1 and TRBJ1-2, with D possibly matching TRBD1 (5 bases). This CDR3 has 16 residues. The V end was cut by 0 bases, the J end by 3 bases, with 15 bases between. Germline V CDR1 and CDR2: SGHRS, YFSETQ. Here the CDR3 reads CASSLVGGAIDYGYTF. Here the CDR3 DNA reads TGCGCCAGCAGCTTGGTCGGGGGTGCGATTGACTATGGCTACACCTTC.